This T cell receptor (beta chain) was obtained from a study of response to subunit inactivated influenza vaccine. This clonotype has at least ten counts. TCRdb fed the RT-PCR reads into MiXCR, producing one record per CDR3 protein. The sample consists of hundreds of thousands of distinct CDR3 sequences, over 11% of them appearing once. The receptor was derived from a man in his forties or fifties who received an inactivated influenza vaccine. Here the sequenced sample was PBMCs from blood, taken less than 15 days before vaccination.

The CDR3 reads CASSRRQQPSYNEQFF. Written as DNA, the CDR3 is TGTGCCAGCAGCCGGAGACAGCAACCCTCCTACAATGAGCAGTTCTTC. The rearrangement joins TRBV6-1 to TRBJ2-1, with D perhaps matching TRBD1 (5 bases). This CDR3 contains 16 residues. Germline-derived CDR1 and CDR2 are MNHNS and SASEGT. V gave up 6 bases and J gave up 0 bases, with 15 bases separating them.